This T cell receptor (beta chain) was recovered during a study of cytomegalovirus exposure and HLA in healthy donors. With 60 Vbeta and 13 Jbeta primers, the PCR was carried out. Profiling relied on immunoSEQ multiplex PCR, and the TCRdb table lists in-frame clones only, not all of them. In the table there are around 110,000 clones, less than 80% of which are singletons. Study-level findings and limits: Highest at DRB1 and lowest at HLA-C, TCR association rates differed among HLA loci in a later analysis. Accounts indicate the classifier identified cytomegalovirus status with strong specificity and sensitivity. Earlier analysis yielded a pattern in which most TCR beta V segments were productive about 87% or about 30% of the time.

The CDR3 loop spans 13 amino acids. The ends were cut back, 5 bases at V and 8 bases at J, with 12 bases in the middle. The germline V gene has CDR1 SEHNR and CDR2 FQNEAQ (reference sequence). With respect to this clone: What it binds is unknown.

Sequencing input: PBMCs. V usage is TRBV7-9 and J usage is TRBJ1-4; possible D gene TRBD1, 5 bases. This sequence was found in a woman aged 25-40 years in good health and CMV-seronegative. The CDR3 sequence is CASSPQGGEKLFF. In DNA, the CDR3 is TGTGCCAGCAGCCCCCAGGGCGGCGAAAAACTGTTTTTT.